What follows are 5 T cell receptor beta chains derived from one specimen sequenced in a study of CD8+ T cells in alopecia areata. Specified treatment: oral pan-JAK inhibitor, 5-10 mg twice daily. Sequencing used cDNA as its template, made by extracting RNA and reverse transcribing it. TCRdb keeps only in-frame clones here, not all; method: immunoSEQ multiplex PCR. The sample holds about 220,000 clones, under 75% seen once. The specimen was CD4+ T cells sorted from blood, collected at week 4, from a patient treated with tofacitinib. The receptors were gathered from a human donor with alopecia areata.

About this clone itself: Other DNA sequences from this sample encode an identical CDR3 as well. The chain joins TRBV30 to TRBJ1-5; tentatively, D is TRBD1 (6 bases). Germline V CDR1 and CDR2: GTSNPN, SVGIG (reference sequence). V dropped 0 bases and J dropped 4 bases, with 10 bases sitting between them. The length of the CDR3 is 14 residues. The CDR3 DNA is TGTGCCTGGAGTGTGGGACAACTAAATCAGCCCCAGCATTTT. As protein: CAWSVGQLNQPQHF.

This sequence joins TRBV29-1 and TRBJ1-1; D unclear. V lost 6 bases and J 4 bases, leaving 12 bases between the germline ends. The CDR3 sequence is 12 residues long. Germline values: CDR1 SQVTM, CDR2 ANQGSEA. CDR3 nucleotide sequence: TGCAGCGTGGCTACTAGGGCCACTGAAGCTTTCTTT. The encoded protein is CSVATRATEAFF.

The chain is built from TRBV30 and TRBJ1-2, with a possible D match to TRBD1 (5 bases). Between the trimmed V and J ends, which lost 1 base and 3 bases, there was a span of 12 bases. The CDR3 loop spans 14 amino acids. CDR1 and CDR2 from the germline V gene are GTSNPN and SVGIG (reference sequence). The CDR3 DNA is TGTGCCTGGAGTGCCGGTGGGGCTTACTATGGCTACACCTTC. Protein sequence: CAWSAGGAYYGYTF.

Comment on this clone: Within the sample, other DNA sequences also encode this same CDR3. The chain links TRBV5-1 to TRBJ2-5; 7 bases are shared with TRBD2. The CDR3 contains 15 residues. Germline V gene lookup returns CDR1 SGHRS and CDR2 YFSETQ. Trimming took 0 bases from V and 5 from J; bases not matched to a gene: 7. The CDR3 nucleotides read TGCGCCAGCAGCTTGGCCCCGGGGGGAGCCGAGACCCAGTACTTC. It yields the protein CASSLAPGGAETQYF.

V and J are TRBV30 and TRBJ1-2; 7 bases agree with TRBD1. The germline gives CDR1 GTSNPN, CDR2 SVGIG (reference sequence). The CDR3 covers 13 residues. V shed 5 bases, J shed 0 bases, and the junction held 3 bases outside the gene matches. Here the CDR3 DNA reads TGTGCCTGGGACAGGGATGCTAACTATGGCTACACCTTC. This translates into CAWDRDANYGYTF.